This T cell receptor beta chain originates from a study of cytomegalovirus exposure and HLA in healthy donors. The table came from immunoSEQ multiplex PCR; TCRdb's copy has only in-frame clones and leaves some out. The top ten hold 4.5% to 5.5% of the sample, which has about 150,000 clones, approximately 86% seen once. The donors were in the roughly 130-subject validation cohort; that cohort was separate from the roughly 730-subject first cohort. Trimming cost V 5 bases and J 4 bases; bases outside gene matches: 2. The germline V gene has CDR1 MNHEY and CDR2 SMNVEV (reference sequence). There are 13 residues in the CDR3. Overall study findings and caveats: Many donors carried some public TCRs, although rarity characterized most TCR sequences. The listing of 150 to 200 TCR beta chains classed them as cytomegalovirus-associated.

Turning to this clone: Its antigen is currently unknown. At the DNA level, this CDR3 is encoded by other sequences in the same sample as well.

This TCR was sampled from a man aged 18 to 30 in good health and CMV-seropositive. The source material was PBMCs. V usage is TRBV27 and J usage is TRBJ1-2, with 9 bases matching TRBD1. The DNA of the CDR3 is TGTGCCAGCAGTAGGACAGGGGCCTATGGCTACACCTTC. Translation gives CASSRTGAYGYTF.